This is a list of T cell receptor beta chains from one sample in a study of CD8 T cells in ankylosing spondylitis. TCRdb recomputed calls from the 5' RACE reads with MiXCR, one row per CDR3 protein. The sample consists of about 480,000 distinct CDR3 sequences, under 20% of them appearing once. Sequencing was carried out using blood, either unsorted or a sorted T cell fraction (not recorded which). The receptors stem from a male donor with ankylosing spondylitis. Each CDR3 is given with its conserved first and last residue. D genes are given only for firm matches. The size field is filled for only some rows; it gives once, few, many or a size class.

TRBJ1-3 . few TRBV5-1 TGCGCCAGCAGTCCGGGACTCCTGAGCTCTGGAAACACCATATATTTT CASSPGLLSSGNTIYF
TRBJ2-5 . many TRBV7-2 TGTGCCAGCAGCTTAGCCGTCTTTCGAGAGACCCAGTACTTC CASSLAVFRETQYF
TRBJ1-2 . few TRBV18 TGTGCCAGCTCACCAACGGCAGGGCTAGACTATGGCTACACCTTC CASSPTAGLDYGYTF
TRBJ2-3 . many TRBV11-3 TGCGCCAGCAGCTTGGGACTTAGCACAGATACGCAGTATTTT CASSLGLSTDTQYF
TRBJ2-7 . . TRBV4-3 TGCGCCAGCAGCCAAGAGGCTAGAAGCTCCTACGAGCAGTACTTC CASSQEARSSYEQYF
TRBJ2-1 . few TRBV7-3 TGTGCCAGCAGCTTAATGGGGTGGGGCAATGAGCAGTTCTTC CASSLMGWGNEQFF
TRBJ1-1 . many TRBV12-3/TRBV12-4 TGTGCCAGCAGTCGGACAGCGAACACTGAAGCTTTCTTT CASSRTANTEAFF
TRBJ2-7 . many TRBV20-1 TGCAGTGCTAGAGGAGAGAAAGGGAACTACGAGCAGTACTTC CSARGEKGNYEQYF
TRBJ2-1 . . TRBV18 TGTGCCAGCTCACCACTGACCCTCTCCTACAATGAGCAGTTCTTC CASSPLTLSYNEQFF
TRBJ2-3 . . TRBV3-1 TGTGCCAGCAGCAAATCCGAACGCACAGATACGCAGTATTTT CASSKSERTDTQYF
TRBJ2-5 TRBD2 . TRBV20-1 TGCAGTGCCATAGCGGGGCAGGAGACCCAGTACTTC CSAIAGQETQYF
TRBJ2-5 . . TRBV4-3 TGCGCCAGCAGCCAAGATCCCAGCGGCCAAGAGACCCAGTACTTC CASSQDPSGQETQYF
TRBJ2-3 . . TRBV15 TGTGCCACCAGCAGAGCAAAGGGTATCTCCCACCTTCGCACAGATACGCAGTATTTT CATSRAKGISHLRTDTQYF
TRBJ1-1 TRBD1 few TRBV7-9 TGTGCCAGCAGCTTAAAGGGGGCCGAGAACACTGAAGCTTTCTTT CASSLKGAENTEAFF
TRBJ2-2 . few TRBV12-3/TRBV12-4 TGTGCCAGCAGGGGCGGAACGAACACCGGGGAGCTGTTTTTT CASRGGTNTGELFF
TRBJ2-7 . few TRBV20-1 TGCAGTGCTATTGGGGGAGTATCCGACGAGCAGTACTTC CSAIGGVSDEQYF
TRBJ2-2 TRBD2 few TRBV6-1 TGTGCCAGCAGGGGGGGGGTAGCGGGGTTAGACACCGGGGAGCTGTTTTTT CASRGGVAGLDTGELFF
TRBJ2-7 TRBD2 . TRBV14 TGTGCCAGCAGCCAAGATCTACGGCTAGCGGGAGTTCTCGGCCCCTTTGCCTCCTACGAGCAGTACTTC CASSQDLRLAGVLGPFASYEQYF
TRBJ1-3 . once TRBV12-5 TGTGCTAGTGGACAGAGCTCTGGAAACACCATATATTTT CASGQSSGNTIYF
TRBJ2-2 TRBD1 few TRBV7-9 TGTGCCAGCAGCCTGGACAGGACCATCACCGGGGAGCTGTTTTTT CASSLDRTITGELFF
TRBJ2-3 TRBD2 . TRBV28 TGTGCCAGCAGGACCTATAGCGGGACCAGCACAGATACGCAGTATTTT CASRTYSGTSTDTQYF
TRBJ2-5 TRBD1 few TRBV19 TGTGCCAGTAGACCCTCGGGACAGGGGAGGGGGACCCAGTACTTC CASRPSGQGRGTQYF
TRBJ1-2 TRBD1 many TRBV12-3/TRBV12-4 TGTGCCAGCACCCCCGACAGGGGGCTGGGTGGCTACACCTTC CASTPDRGLGGYTF
TRBJ2-7 TRBD2 few TRBV20-1 TGCAGTGCTACTAGCGGGAGGAACTACGAGCAGTACTTC CSATSGRNYEQYF
TRBJ2-3 . many TRBV9 TGTGCCAGCAGCGTAGGCTGGACAGATACGCAGTATTTT CASSVGWTDTQYF
TRBJ2-4 TRBD2 . TRBV4-1 TGCGCCAGCAGCCAAGCTATAGCGGGGGGGAAAAACATTCAGTACTTC CASSQAIAGGKNIQYF
TRBJ2-1 TRBD1 . TRBV16 TGTGCCAGCAGCCAATCGACAGGGGCCCTCTCTATTTACAATGAGCAGTTCTTC CASSQSTGALSIYNEQFF
TRBJ1-2 . . TRBV2 TGTGCCAGCAGTCCTCCGACAAACTATGGCTACACCTTC CASSPPTNYGYTF
TRBJ2-1 . . TRBV6-1 TGTGCCAGCAGTACCCCCGGGGCCGACAATGAGCAGTTCTTC CASSTPGADNEQFF
TRBJ1-1 . many TRBV5-1 TGCGCCAGCAGCCCCCGGGATTCGAACACTGAAGCTTTCTTT CASSPRDSNTEAFF
TRBJ2-7 . . TRBV10-3 TGTGCCATCAGGAACCGGGACACAAACTACGAGCAGTACTTC CAIRNRDTNYEQYF
TRBJ2-2 . few TRBV7-3 TGTGCCAGCAGCCAAGGAACGGTTACGAACACCGGGGAGCTGTTTTTT CASSQGTVTNTGELFF
TRBJ1-1 . few TRBV11-2 TGTGCCAGCAGCTTAGGGCGTACACTTGAAGCTTTCTTT CASSLGRTLEAFF
TRBJ2-1 TRBD2 . TRBV12-3/TRBV12-4 TGTGCCAGTTTTCTAGCGGGGGGGCTCGGGGAGCAGTTCTTC CASFLAGGLGEQFF
TRBJ2-1 TRBD1 . TRBV5-6 TGTGCCAGCAGCTTCCCACAGGGGTGGGAGCAGTTCTTC CASSFPQGWEQFF
TRBJ2-7 . . TRBV5-6 TGTGCCAGCAGCTCGACAGGGACTTCCTACGAGCAGTACTTC CASSSTGTSYEQYF
TRBJ1-2 . . TRBV15 TGTGCCACCAGCAGAGATGGGGCAGGCAACTATGGCTACACCTTC CATSRDGAGNYGYTF
TRBJ2-1 . . TRBV20-1 TGCAGTGCTAGAGATCTGGCGGGAACCTACAATGAGCAGTTCTTC CSARDLAGTYNEQFF
TRBJ2-7 . . TRBV6-1 TGTGCCAGCAGTGGCGGGGACGGACCCTACGAGCAGTACTTC CASSGGDGPYEQYF
TRBJ2-7 . few TRBV10-3 TGTGCCATCAGCGGCGGGATCGGAACCTACGAGCAGTACTTC CAISGGIGTYEQYF
TRBJ2-3 TRBD1 few TRBV7-2 TGTGCCAGCAGCGCAGGGGGCTTACGTTTTGGAGATACGCAGTATTTT CASSAGGLRFGDTQYF
TRBJ2-7 . few TRBV7-9 TGTGCCAGCAGCTTGGAGGGGTTTCCTCTCTACGAGCAGTACTTC CASSLEGFPLYEQYF
TRBJ1-4 . . TRBV14 TGTGCCAGCAGTAACCAATTGGAGGGGAAACTGTTTTTT CASSNQLEGKLFF
TRBJ2-4 TRBD2 few TRBV7-2 TGTGCCAGTTCCCTTACTTGGCTAGCGGGGGGGCTGAACATTCAGTACTTC CASSLTWLAGGLNIQYF
TRBJ1-4 TRBD1 . TRBV7-9 TGTGCCAGCAGCTTCGGGGACAGGGGTAATGAAAAACTGTTTTTT CASSFGDRGNEKLFF
TRBJ2-7 . few TRBV4-1 TGCGCCAGCAGCCAAGACTCCGGGTCCAAGGTACTCGAGCAGTACTTC CASSQDSGSKVLEQYF
TRBJ1-1 TRBD1 . TRBV30 TGTGCCTGGAGACGGGACAGGGGGCGAGGTGAAGCTTTCTTT CAWRRDRGRGEAFF
TRBJ2-7 . few TRBV6-5 TGTGCCAGCATTGGGCGAAACGAGCAGTACTTC CASIGRNEQYF
TRBJ2-1 TRBD1 few TRBV24-1 TGTGCCACCAGTGATCCCGGGGACAGCAGCAATGAGCAGTTCTTC CATSDPGDSSNEQFF
TRBJ1-2 TRBD1 . TRBV5-1 TGCGCCAGCAGCTTGGACCCGGGACAGGGTAATGGCTACACCTTC CASSLDPGQGNGYTF
TRBJ1-4 TRBD1 . TRBV5-1 TGCGCCAGCAGCCAGGGGACAGTTTTTAATGAAAAACTGTTTTTT CASSQGTVFNEKLFF
TRBJ1-1 . few TRBV4-1 TGCGCCAGCAGCCAACCCTTCGGTGTTCCAGGGGAGGGGTTTATGAGGACTGAAGCTTTCTTT CASSQPFGVPGEGFMRTEAFF
TRBJ1-1 . few TRBV6-5 TGTGCCAGCAGTTACTCGATCGGGGGGGCCTCTGAAGCTTTCTTT CASSYSIGGASEAFF
TRBJ2-7 . few TRBV7-8 TGTGCCAGCAGCTTAGCCCAGTCAGTGGCCGAGCAGTACTTC CASSLAQSVAEQYF
TRBJ1-6 . . TRBV7-8 TGTGCCAGCAGCTTAAGGGACCCCCAGAATTCACCCCTCCACTTT CASSLRDPQNSPLHF
TRBJ2-2 . few TRBV10-3 TGTGCCATCAGTGTTGAGAGGGGTATCGGGGAGCTGTTTTTT CAISVERGIGELFF
TRBJ1-3 TRBD1 few TRBV10-3 TGTGCCATCAGCCGCTCCCCGACAGGGGACGGAAACACCATATATTTT CAISRSPTGDGNTIYF
TRBJ2-2 . few TRBV10-1 TGCGCCAGCAGCCAAACGGGACCGAACACCGGGGAGCTGTTTTTT CASSQTGPNTGELFF
TRBJ2-5 TRBD2 many TRBV5-1 TGCGCCAGCAGCTTGAGCGGTAGCGGGCAAGAGACCCAGTACTTC CASSLSGSGQETQYF